Only a few counts were recorded for the clone carrying this T cell receptor (beta chain). Its antigen remains unknown. The sample is drawn from a study of CD8+ T cells in alopecia areata. Study-wide context: Treatment of the treated patients consisted of oral tofacitinib, 5 to 10 mg twice daily.

Overall study findings and caveats: Scalp clonality and expanded CD8+ clones among the top 100 fell significantly with tofacitinib.

Treatment denoted: oral pan-JAK inhibitor, 5-10 mg twice daily. The sorting of PBMCs gave CD4+ and CD8+ T cells. RNA extraction and reverse transcription yielded cDNA as sequencing template. Repertoires were generated with immunoSEQ multiplex PCR, while TCRdb's copy carries only in-frame clones and drops some. This sample has roughly 180,000 clones; 45% to 65% occur once, and the top ten carry roughly 3.3%. CDR1 and CDR2 (germline): LNHDA, SQIVND (reference sequence). The CDR3 consists of 14 residues. V gave up 6 bases and J gave up 3 bases, with 14 bases separating them. The source was CD4+ T cells sorted from blood, collected at week 4, from a patient treated with tofacitinib. The chain has TRBV19 and TRBJ1-1; D gene unclear. The receptor's source is a human donor with alopecia areata. CDR3 bases: TGTGCCAGTAGGTTCAAGGGTGGGGACACTGAAGCTTTCTTT. Protein product: CASRFKGGDTEAFF.